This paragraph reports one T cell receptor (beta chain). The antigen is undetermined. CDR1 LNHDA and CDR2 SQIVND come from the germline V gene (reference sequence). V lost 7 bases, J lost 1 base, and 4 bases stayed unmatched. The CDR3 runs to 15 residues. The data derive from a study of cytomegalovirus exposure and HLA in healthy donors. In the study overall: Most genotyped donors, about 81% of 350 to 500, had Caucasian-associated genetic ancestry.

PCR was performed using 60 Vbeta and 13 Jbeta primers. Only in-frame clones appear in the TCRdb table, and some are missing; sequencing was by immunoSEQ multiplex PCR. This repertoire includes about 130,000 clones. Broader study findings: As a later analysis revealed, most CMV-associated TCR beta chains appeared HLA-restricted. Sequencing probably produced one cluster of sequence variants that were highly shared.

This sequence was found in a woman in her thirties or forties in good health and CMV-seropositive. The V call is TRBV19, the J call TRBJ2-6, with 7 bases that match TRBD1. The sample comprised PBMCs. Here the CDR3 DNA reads TGTGCCAGTAAGAAGGGGGCATCTGGGGCCAACGTCCTGACTTTC. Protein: CASKKGASGANVLTF.